The 26 T cell receptor beta chains reported below all come from one sample, sequenced in a study of blood T cell repertoires in COVID-19. Generated by immunoSEQ multiplex PCR, the TCRdb table keeps only in-frame clones and is missing some. The sample holds 250,000 or so clones; 65% to 85% are singletons and the top ten take over 1.5%. Sequenced: peripheral blood. These receptor sequences come from a woman between 40 and 50 years old who had recovered from COVID-19.

The V gene is TRBV2, the J gene TRBJ1-4; D is undetermined. V lost 7 bases and J lost 7, with 19 bases in between. Germline V gene data show CDR1 as SNHLY and CDR2 as FYNNEI. This CDR3 is built from 15 residues. CDR3 sequence reads: CASNSERVSSEKLFF. As DNA, the CDR3 is TGTGCCAGCAATTCGGAGAGAGTGTCGAGTGAAAAACTGTTTTTT.

The V call is TRBV2, the J call TRBJ1-1, with D unclear. Germline lookup yields CDR1 SNHLY and CDR2 FYNNEI. V dropped 7 bases and J dropped 10 bases, with 19 bases sitting between them. There are 13 residues in the CDR3. The CDR3 DNA sequence: TGTGCCAGCACCCTTCCTGACTTATACGTAGCTTTCTTT. Its protein product is CASTLPDLYVAFF.

V is TRBV11-2 and J is TRBJ2-1, with 13 bases identical to TRBD2. J was trimmed by 6 bases and V by 4 bases; bases with no gene match: 6. CDR3 size: 16 residues. Germline CDR1 reads SGHAT; CDR2 reads FQNNGV. This CDR3 is CASSSGGLAGFNEQFF. The CDR3 DNA follows: TGTGCCAGCAGCTCGGGGGGACTAGCGGGGTTCAATGAGCAGTTCTTC.

The chain couples TRBV6-5 to TRBJ2-7, with a possible D match to TRBD2 (6 bases). The germline gives CDR1 MNHEY, CDR2 SVGAGI. V lost 6 bases to trimming and J lost 6 bases, with 18 bases between them. The CDR3 runs to 14 residues. CDR3 nucleotides: TGTGCCAGCAGCAAAGGGACTCTAACCACCGAGCAGTACTTC. Protein product: CASSKGTLTTEQYF.

This chain connects TRBV27 to TRBJ2-7; 9 bases are shared with TRBD1. The CDR3 totals 15 residues. In germline, CDR1 is MNHEY, CDR2 SMNVEV (reference sequence). Trimming cost V 5 bases and J 3 bases; bases outside gene matches: 8. CDR3 sequence reads: CASSAYRGRSYEQYF. CDR3 coding DNA: TGTGCCAGCAGTGCGTACAGGGGGCGCAGCTACGAGCAGTACTTC.

The chain is built from TRBV27 and TRBJ2-5; 9 bases agree with TRBD1. V shed 5 bases and J 5 bases; nucleotides not matched to a gene: 15. Germline values: CDR1 MNHEY, CDR2 SMNVEV (reference sequence). The CDR3 consists of 17 residues. The CDR3 DNA is TGTGCCAGCAGTCCTAATTCCGGCGGACAGGGGTGGGAGACCCAGTACTTC. Translation: CASSPNSGGQGWETQYF.

V is TRBV18 and J is TRBJ1-3; 9 nucleotides line up with TRBD1. The CDR3 length is 16 residues. Germline V lookup: CDR1 KGHSH, CDR2 LQKENI. V lost 6 bases, J lost 3 bases, and 9 bases stayed unmatched. The CDR3 protein is CASSQGQGIGGNTIYF. The CDR3 region has the DNA TGTGCCAGCTCCCAGGGACAGGGCATCGGTGGAAACACCATATATTTT.

This clone was seen just once. This chain joins TRBV18 and TRBJ1-1; D is ambiguous. The CDR3 consists of 14 residues. Germline V gene sequence: CDR1 KGHSH, CDR2 LQKENI. V was clipped by 3 bases and J by 0 bases, with 8 bases between them. Here the CDR3 reads CASSPEAMNTEAFF. CDR3 nucleotides: TGTGCCAGCTCACCCGAAGCGATGAACACTGAAGCTTTCTTT. The full variable domain, its missing parts supplied by reference TRBV18 and TRBJ1-1, is NAGVMQNPRHLVRRRGQEARLRCSPMKGHSHVYWYRQLPEEGLKFMVYLQKENIIDESGMPKERFSAEFPKEGPSILRIQQVVRGDSAAYFCASSPEAMNTEAFFGQGTRLTVV.

CDR3 DNA: TGCGCCAGCAGTGAGGTGCTAGCGGGGGAAGAGACCCAGTACTTC. Its protein is CASSEVLAGEETQYF. The genes are TRBV10-1 and TRBJ2-5; 10 bases are shared with TRBD2. The length of the CDR3 is 15 residues. The V and J ends lost 2 bases and 3 bases, in that order; junction bases with no gene match: 3. The germline V gene encodes CDR1 WNHNN and CDR2 SYGVQD (reference sequence).

The genes are TRBV7-2 and TRBJ1-2, with D possibly TRBD1 on 6 matching bases. There are 13 residues in the CDR3. Trimming pared 2 bases from V and 6 bases from J, leaving 10 bases between. Germline V gives CDR1 SGHTA, CDR2 FQGNSA. CDR3 sequence: CASSLLRGNGYTF. CDR3 DNA sequence: TGTGCCAGCAGCTTACTAAGGGGGAATGGCTACACCTTC.

This clone turned up a few times. This chain links TRBV28 with TRBJ1-2; D perhaps matches TRBD1 (6 bases). The CDR3 contains 13 residues. V was clipped by 3 bases and J by 8 bases, with 13 bases between them. The germline gives CDR1 MDHEN, CDR2 SYDVKM. The CDR3 DNA reads TGTGCCAGCAGTTTGAGGCCAGGGGAAGGCTACACCTTC. Its protein product is CASSLRPGEGYTF.

The rearrangement uses TRBV7-3 and TRBJ1-2, with D possibly matching TRBD1 (5 bases). The V end lost 1 base, the J end lost 8 bases, and 14 bases lay between the germline ends. There are 14 residues in the CDR3. In germline, CDR1 is SGHTA, CDR2 FQGTGA. Here the CDR3 reads CASSLMGGTEGYTF. Written as DNA, the CDR3 is TGTGCCAGCAGCTTAATGGGAGGGACTGAGGGCTACACCTTC.

Points on this clone: The same CDR3 arises from other DNA sequences in this sample as well. The chain combines TRBV30 with TRBJ1-5, with a possible D match to TRBD1 (6 bases). In germline, CDR1 is GTSNPN, CDR2 SVGIG (reference sequence). The CDR3 consists of 14 residues. Trimming removed 0 bases at V and 7 bases at J, with 13 bases between. CDR3 nucleotide sequence: TGTGCCTGGAGTGTGGGCAGGGGAGGGCAGCCCCAGCATTTT. This gives the protein CAWSVGRGGQPQHF.

This chain uses TRBV7-9 with TRBJ1-3; D perhaps matches TRBD1 (5 bases). Germline loops: CDR1 SEHNR, CDR2 FQNEAQ (reference sequence). Deletions cut 0 bases from V and 2 bases from J, with 8 bases between. CDR3 size: 15 residues. The CDR3 sequence is CASSLARTTGNTIYF. The CDR3 DNA reads TGTGCCAGCAGCTTAGCAAGGACAACTGGAAACACCATATATTTT. The full variable domain, rest sourced from reference TRBV7-9 and TRBJ1-3, is DTGVSQNPRHKITKRGQNVTFRCDPISEHNRLYWYRQTLGQGPEFLTYFQNEAQLEKSRLLSDRFSAERPKGSFSTLEIQRTEQGDSAMYLCASSLARTTGNTIYFGEGSWLTVV.

The genes are TRBV24-1 and TRBJ2-7; D is possibly TRBD2 (6 bases). Trimming took off 3 bases at V and 0 bases at J, with 11 bases between the two ends. The CDR3 covers 15 residues. The germline CDR1 and CDR2 sequences are KGHDR and SFDVKD. The CDR3 sequence is CATSDQKTSSYEQYF. The CDR3 DNA is TGTGCCACCAGTGATCAAAAGACTAGCTCCTACGAGCAGTACTTC.

In the case of this clone: An end of the junction differs from the germline gene, which may be a read error. The chain has TRBV7-2 and TRBJ2-1; the D gene is possibly TRBD1 (6 bases). Germline V gives CDR1 SGHTA, CDR2 FQGNSA. The CDR3 is made up of 13 amino acids. This CDR3 is CASSPTRDNEQFF. The DNA for the CDR3 is TGTGCCAGCAGCCCCACCCGGGACAACGAGCAGTTCTTC. Supplemented by reference TRBV7-2 and TRBJ2-1, the full variable domain reads GAGVSQSPSNKVTEKGKDVELRCDPISGHTALYWYRQSLGQGLEFLIYFQGNSAPDKSGLPSDRFSAERTGGSVSTLTIQRTQQEDSAVYLCASSPTRDNEQFFGPGTRLTVL.

Concerning this clone: Other DNA sequences in this sample translate to the same CDR3. The gene calls are TRBV9 and TRBJ2-7; TRBD2 matches 7 bases. The trim removed 2 bases at V and 0 bases at J, leaving 2 bases unmatched. Germline V gene data show CDR1 as SGDLS and CDR2 as YYNGEE. The CDR3 loop spans 14 amino acids. CDR3 sequence: CASSVGGSSYEQYF. In DNA, the CDR3 is TGTGCCAGCAGCGTGGGGGGGAGCTCCTACGAGCAGTACTTC.

The V and J genes are TRBV7-2 and TRBJ1-5; tentatively, D is TRBD1 (5 bases). The V end lost 5 bases, the J end lost 4 bases, and 18 bases lay between the germline ends. This CDR3 has 16 residues. The germline CDR1 and CDR2 sequences are SGHTA and FQGNSA. The CDR3 bases are TGTGCCAGCAGCCCCACTTCGGGGGTTAGGAATCAGCCCCAGCATTTT. Translation gives CASSPTSGVRNQPQHF.

The rearrangement uses TRBV29-1 and TRBJ2-7; D not certain. Per germline, CDR1 SQVTM and CDR2 ANQGSEA. V was trimmed by 4 bases and J by 0 bases, leaving 4 bases between them. The CDR3 loop spans 11 amino acids. CDR3 residues: CSVVISYEQYF. CDR3 sequence (DNA): TGCAGCGTTGTTATCTCCTACGAGCAGTACTTC.

This CDR3 reads CSARVGHPGYTF. CDR3 nucleotides: TGCAGTGCTCGTGTTGGACATCCAGGCTACACCTTC. The rearrangement uses TRBV20-1 and TRBJ1-2; possibly TRBD1 for D (5 bases). Germline CDR1 DFQATT, CDR2 SNEGSKA (reference sequence). V lost 5 bases, J lost 8 bases, and 15 bases lay in between. The CDR3 spans 12 residues.

The chain combines TRBV14 with TRBJ1-3, with D possibly matching TRBD1 (5 bases). The V end lost 1 base, the J end lost 2 bases, and 6 bases lay between the germline ends. CDR1 is SGHDN and CDR2 is FVKESK in the germline V gene. The CDR3 runs to 14 residues. The DNA for the CDR3 is TGTGCCAGCAGCCAAGTGGGGCCTGGAAACACCATATATTTT. Protein product: CASSQVGPGNTIYF.

This chain joins TRBV5-1 and TRBJ2-2; D gene uncertain. Germline assignment: CDR1 SGHRS and CDR2 YFSETQ. CDR3 size: 15 residues. The germline V and J ends were trimmed by 4 bases and 7 bases, with 17 bases remaining between them. CDR3 sequence (DNA): TGCGCCAGCAGCAGCGTAAGCCCTCATAGCGGGGAGCTGTTTTTT. It encodes CASSSVSPHSGELFF.

The chain uses TRBV7-2 and TRBJ2-1, with D unresolved. CDR1 and CDR2 from the germline V gene are SGHTA and FQGNSA. Trimming took off 3 bases at V and 6 bases at J, with 6 bases between the two ends. This CDR3 comprises 12 residues. The CDR3 DNA follows: TGTGCCAGCAGCTTCTACGTCAATGAGCAGTTCTTC. This gives the protein CASSFYVNEQFF.

The V and J genes are TRBV28 and TRBJ1-3; the match to TRBD1 covers 10 bases. Germline-derived CDR1 and CDR2 are MDHEN and SYDVKM. The CDR3 is made up of 14 amino acids. V was pared by 8 bases and J by 8 bases, with 9 bases of the junction left unmatched. The CDR3 protein is CASGGGQGWDTIYF. The CDR3 DNA sequence: TGTGCCAGCGGTGGGGGACAGGGGTGGGACACCATATATTTT.

In the case of this clone: Other DNA sequences in this specimen translate into the identical CDR3. The rearrangement uses TRBV24-1 and TRBJ1-4; 9 positions match TRBD1. Germline CDR1 is KGHDR and CDR2 is SFDVKD. The CDR3 runs 15 residues. V lost 3 bases, J lost 8 bases, and 6 bases stayed unmatched. CDR3 DNA: TGTGCCACCAGTGATCCGGGACAGGGCGGCGAAAAACTGTTTTTT. Its translation is CATSDPGQGGEKLFF.

V usage is TRBV20-1 and J usage is TRBJ2-7, with 7 bases aligning to TRBD1. CDR3 length: 16 amino acids. V was pared by 3 bases and J by 6 bases, with 17 bases of the junction left unmatched. Germline V gene data show CDR1 as DFQATT and CDR2 as SNEGSKA (reference sequence). CDR3 coding DNA: TGCAGTGCTAGTCCCCCCGTGCCGAGACAGGGCGGCGAGCAGTACTTC. This encodes CSASPPVPRQGGEQYF.